The 30 T cell receptor beta chains reported below all come from one sample, sequenced in a study of T cells in localized non-small cell lung cancer. Here immunoSEQ multiplex PCR was the method, and the copy in TCRdb shows in-frame clones only, minus some. The data contain approximately 50,000 clones, around 86% of them singletons. The material sequenced was PBMCs, taken before any cancer treatment. The receptors originated from a man aged 35 to 69 with stage II lung adenocarcinoma.

Written as DNA, the CDR3 is TGTGCCACCGGTGACAGACAGTCCTACAATGAGCAGTTCTTC. Residues: CATGDRQSYNEQFF. The chain is built from TRBV19 and TRBJ2-1; tentative D call: TRBD1 (5 bases). V was cut by 10 bases and J by 1 base, with 14 bases left in between. There are 14 residues in the CDR3. Germline lookup yields CDR1 LNHDA and CDR2 SQIVND (reference sequence).

The rearrangement uses TRBV2 and TRBJ1-6; 8 bases are a match to TRBD1. Per germline, CDR1 SNHLY and CDR2 FYNNEI. The CDR3 has 17 amino acids. V lost 2 bases, J lost 8 bases, and 11 bases stayed unmatched. The CDR3 coding sequence is TGTGCCAGCAGTGAAAGGCAGGGGGCGTTTGCGGATTCACCCCTCCACTTT. Translation: CASSERQGAFADSPLHF. Supplemented by reference TRBV2 and TRBJ1-6, the full variable domain reads EPEVTQTPSHQVTQMGQEVILRCVPISNHLYFYWYRQILGQKVEFLVSFYNNEISEKSEIFDDQFSVERPDGSNFTLKIRSTKLEDSAMYFCASSERQGAFADSPLHFGNGTRLTVT.

The chain uses TRBV19 and TRBJ1-1; D gene ambiguous. CDR1 is LNHDA and CDR2 is SQIVND in the germline V gene (reference sequence). The length of the CDR3 is 12 residues. V was trimmed by 4 bases and J by 5 bases, leaving 8 bases between them. DNA of the CDR3: TGTGCCAGTAGTAGGGATGGGACTGAAGCTTTCTTT. This translates into CASSRDGTEAFF.

This chain connects TRBV6-6 to TRBJ1-1; 8 positions match TRBD1. Germline CDR1 is MNHNY and CDR2 is SVGAGI (reference sequence). V gave up 4 bases and J gave up 1 base; unmatched junction bases: 5. The CDR3 is made up of 15 amino acids. The CDR3 protein is CASSSGQGSNTEAFF. Written as DNA, the CDR3 is TGTGCCAGCAGTTCTGGACAGGGATCGAACACTGAAGCTTTCTTT.

This clone was observed once. The gene calls are TRBV28 and TRBJ1-3; D possibly corresponds to TRBD1 (5 bases). The CDR3 loop spans 15 amino acids. Deletions cut 5 bases from V and 2 bases from J, with 13 bases between. Germline lookup yields CDR1 MDHEN and CDR2 SYDVKM. The CDR3 DNA reads TGTGCCAGCAGTCCCTGGGGCAATCCTGGAAACACCATATATTTT. Its protein is CASSPWGNPGNTIYF.

CDR3 DNA sequence: TGTGCCAGCAGCTTAGGGCCCTCTGGGGCCAACGTCCTGACTTTC. The encoded protein is CASSLGPSGANVLTF. The chain links TRBV7-7 to TRBJ2-6; D remains unclear. The CDR3 has 15 amino acids. Between the trimmed V and J ends, which lost 1 base and 0 bases, there was a span of 4 bases. CDR1 and CDR2 (germline): SSHAT, FNYEAQ (reference sequence).

The DNA for the CDR3 is TGTGCCAGCTCTACCGGCTCACAGACTATGAACACTGAAGCTTTCTTT. Translating it yields CASSTGSQTMNTEAFF. The chain employs TRBV18 and TRBJ1-1; no firm D call. The V and J ends lost 6 bases and 0 bases respectively, with 17 bases between them. The CDR3 has 16 amino acids. CDR1 is KGHSH and CDR2 is LQKENI in the germline V gene.

The chain recombines TRBV7-6 with TRBJ1-1; D may be TRBD1 (5 bases). The CDR3 has 13 amino acids. Looked up from germline, CDR1 is SGHVS and CDR2 is FNYEAQ. V gave up 6 bases and J gave up 2 bases, with 10 bases separating them. CDR3: CASRGGVNTEAFF. For the CDR3, the DNA is TGTGCCAGCAGGGGGGGGGTAAACACTGAAGCTTTCTTT.

The CDR3 DNA follows: TGTGCCAGCAGCTTGTATGGAACAGGGGGCTCTGGAAACACCATATATTTT. Residues: CASSLYGTGGSGNTIYF. This chain connects TRBV5-5 to TRBJ1-3; 8 bases align to TRBD1. This CDR3 region has 17 residues. Per germline, CDR1 SGHKS and CDR2 YYEKEE (reference sequence). V lost 1 base, J lost 0 bases, and 6 bases stayed unmatched.

The genes are TRBV5-6 and TRBJ1-3; 8 nucleotides line up with TRBD1. Germline V gene lookup returns CDR1 SGHDT and CDR2 YYEEEE. Germline trimming cut 4 bases from V and 4 bases from J; bases unmatched to any gene: 10. The CDR3 length is 16 residues. The CDR3: CASSLIDRGLGNTIYF. CDR3 bases: TGTGCCAGCAGCCTAATCGACAGGGGATTAGGAAACACCATATATTTT.

The rearrangement joins TRBV6-5 to TRBJ2-7, with TRBD2 as a possible D gene (6 bases). The V gene lost 2 bases and the J gene lost 7 bases, with 6 bases spanning the gap. Per germline, CDR1 MNHEY and CDR2 SVGAGI. The CDR3 is 11 amino acids. The DNA of the CDR3 is TGTGCCAGCAGTTACGGAGGGGAGCAGTACTTC. This encodes CASSYGGEQYF.

This rearrangement joins TRBV27 to TRBJ2-7; D remains ambiguous. Germline V gene lookup returns CDR1 MNHEY and CDR2 SMNVEV (reference sequence). V lost 7 bases, J lost 0 bases, and 13 bases lay in between. The CDR3 is 14 amino acids. CDR3 in amino acids: CASIRHWVSYEQYV. In DNA, the CDR3 is TGTGCCAGCATCAGACACTGGGTCTCCTACGAGCAGTACGTC.

This clone was detected only once. This chain joins TRBV5-4 and TRBJ1-6; 12 nucleotides agree with TRBD1. The germline gives CDR1 SGHNT, CDR2 YYREEE (reference sequence). J was trimmed by 7 bases and V by 2 bases; bases with no gene match: 4. The CDR3 is made up of 16 amino acids. As DNA, the CDR3 is TGTGCCAGCAGCTTCGGGACAGGGGGCGAGAATTCACCCCTCCACTTT. It is translated as CASSFGTGGENSPLHF.

The rearrangement joins TRBV9 to TRBJ2-6; tentatively, D is TRBD1 (6 bases). Germline V gene data show CDR1 as SGDLS and CDR2 as YYNGEE. The CDR3 is 16 amino acids. The V gene lost 4 bases and the J gene lost 5 bases, with 16 bases spanning the gap. CDR3 in amino acids: CASSPQTGGRANVLTF. The DNA for the CDR3 is TGTGCCAGCAGCCCCCAGACAGGCGGAAGGGCCAACGTCCTGACTTTC.

This clone turned up a few times. V and J are TRBV30 and TRBJ2-3; D possibly corresponds to TRBD2 (7 bases). Trimming pared 6 bases from V and 3 bases from J, leaving 19 bases between. The CDR3 loop spans 15 amino acids. Per the germline V gene, CDR1 is GTSNPN and CDR2 is SVGIG (reference sequence). The CDR3 DNA reads TGTGCCTGCCTACCGGGGGGCAAGTGGACAGATACGCAGTATTTT. Translation gives CACLPGGKWTDTQYF.

The chain is built from TRBV10-2 and TRBJ1-3; a possible D gene is TRBD1 (6 bases). This CDR3 region has 15 residues. Deletions cut 3 bases from V and 0 bases from J, with 9 bases between. CDR1 WSHSY and CDR2 SAAADI come from the germline V gene. CDR3 residues: CASSDGGHSGNTIYF. Here the CDR3 DNA reads TGCGCCAGCAGTGATGGGGGCCACTCTGGAAACACCATATATTTT.

The chain has TRBV2 and TRBJ1-4; D is unclear. The CDR3 totals 13 residues. Deletions cut 8 bases from V and 5 bases from J, with 12 bases between. The germline V gene encodes CDR1 SNHLY and CDR2 FYNNEI. The CDR3 DNA reads TGTGCCAGCCAATTGGACGGGAATGAAAAACTGTTTTTT. Protein sequence: CASQLDGNEKLFF. The full variable domain, in which reference TRBV2 and TRBJ1-4 provide the parts outside the CDR3, is EPEVTQTPSHQVTQMGQEVILRCVPISNHLYFYWYRQILGQKVEFLVSFYNNEISEKSEIFDDQFSVERPDGSNFTLKIRSTKLEDSAMYFCASQLDGNEKLFFGSGTQLSVL.

The rearrangement uses TRBV18 and TRBJ2-7; D tentatively fits TRBD1 or TRBD2 (5 bases each). This CDR3 has 15 amino acids. V was shortened by 2 bases and J by 8 bases, with 19 bases between the two germline ends. Germline-derived CDR1 and CDR2 are KGHSH and LQKENI. CDR3 protein: CASSPVPSGGPKQYV. The DNA of the CDR3 is TGTGCCAGCTCACCAGTCCCGAGTGGGGGTCCCAAGCAGTACGTC.

V gene TRBV7-9 combines with J gene TRBJ1-1; 8 nucleotides match TRBD1. The CDR3 is 15 residues long. Trimming cost V 5 bases and J 6 bases; bases outside gene matches: 11. Germline loops: CDR1 SEHNR, CDR2 FQNEAQ (reference sequence). CDR3 sequence reads: CASSQLDREMAEAFF. The CDR3 DNA reads TGTGCCAGCAGCCAACTGGACAGGGAGATGGCTGAAGCTTTCTTT.

The rearrangement links TRBV9 to TRBJ2-7; 7 bases are shared with TRBD2. This CDR3 is built from 15 residues. Germline CDR1 SGDLS, CDR2 YYNGEE. V shed 0 bases, J shed 2 bases, and the junction held 5 bases outside the gene matches. The CDR3 DNA follows: TGTGCCAGCAGCGTAGCTAGCGGCGCTCCCTACGAGCAGTACTTC. The encoded protein is CASSVASGAPYEQYF.

In this sample, this clone turned up once. V and J are TRBV5-6 and TRBJ1-1; 8 bases fit TRBD1. Per the germline V gene, CDR1 is SGHDT and CDR2 is YYEEEE. The CDR3 loop spans 17 amino acids. J lost 4 bases, V lost 3 bases, and 14 bases had no gene match. The CDR3 bases are TGTGCCAGCAGCTCAGGACAGGGTGGAATAAGGATCACTGAAGCTTTCTTT. Amino acid sequence: CASSSGQGGIRITEAFF.

The table lists this clone with a count of one. The V call is TRBV6-5, the J call TRBJ1-6; D possibly corresponds to TRBD1 (6 bases). Germline V gene data show CDR1 as MNHEY and CDR2 as SVGAGI. The CDR3 totals 15 residues. V gave up 2 bases and J gave up 7 bases, with 12 bases separating them. The CDR3 bases are TGTGCCAGCAGTTACAGGCAGGGGACGAATTCACCCCTCCACTTT. Encoded protein: CASSYRQGTNSPLHF.

This chain connects TRBV10-3 to TRBJ1-1; 9 bases align to TRBD1. Losses at the gene ends were 8 bases for V and 4 bases for J; bases not matched to a gene: 17. Germline V gene lookup returns CDR1 ENHRY and CDR2 SYGVKD. The CDR3 is made up of 17 amino acids. DNA for the CDR3: TGTGCCATCGGGGATCCATCCGCCCGGGGACAGGGCACTGAAGCTTTCTTT. Translating it yields CAIGDPSARGQGTEAFF.

The chain carries TRBV6-1 and TRBJ1-6; D perhaps matches TRBD1 (5 bases). The CDR3 has 15 residues. V dropped 0 bases and J dropped 4 bases, with 7 bases sitting between them. Germline V gives CDR1 MNHNS, CDR2 SASEGT. The CDR3 is CASSEAPGYNSPLHF. In DNA, the CDR3 is TGTGCCAGCAGTGAAGCACCAGGGTATAATTCACCCCTCCACTTT.

The chain combines TRBV6-4 with TRBJ2-5; tentatively, D is TRBD1 (6 bases). V shed 2 bases and J shed 4 bases, with 14 bases lying between them. Germline V CDR1 and CDR2: MRHNA, SNTAGT. This CDR3 is built from 15 residues. The CDR3 loop is CASSDKPGEAETQYF. For the CDR3, the DNA is TGTGCCAGCAGTGACAAACCAGGGGAAGCAGAGACCCAGTACTTC.

The V gene is TRBV4-1, the J gene TRBJ1-3; D may be TRBD1 (5 bases). V gave up 0 bases and J gave up 6 bases, with 12 bases separating them. Germline CDR1 reads MGHRA; CDR2 reads YSYEKL. This CDR3 spans 15 amino acids. The CDR3 region has the DNA TGCGCCAGCAGCCAAGATTGGGGGAATAAAAACACCATATATTTT. Protein: CASSQDWGNKNTIYF.

The chain couples TRBV29-1 to TRBJ1-2; D not certain. The CDR3 consists of 12 residues. The germline gives CDR1 SQVTM, CDR2 ANQGSEA. With 5 bases removed from V and 6 bases from J, the gap between germline ends came to 13 bases. CDR3 sequence reads: CSVSLFRDGYTF. CDR3 sequence (DNA): TGCAGCGTTTCTCTGTTTAGGGATGGCTACACCTTC.

This chain connects TRBV5-1 to TRBJ2-7, with 10 bases lining up with TRBD1. Germline V gives CDR1 SGHRS, CDR2 YFSETQ. The CDR3 is 14 residues long. The ends lost 1 base at V and 6 bases at J; junction bases unmatched: 4. The CDR3: CASSLWDRGAEQYF. Written as DNA, the CDR3 is TGCGCCAGCAGCTTGTGGGACAGGGGTGCCGAGCAGTACTTC.

A few counts support this clone. This chain joins TRBV11-2 and TRBJ1-2, with a tentative D call TRBD1 (5 bases). Germline loops: CDR1 SGHAT, CDR2 FQNNGV. The CDR3 has 16 residues. Trimming removed 1 base from V and 4 bases from J, with 16 bases in between. The CDR3 DNA sequence: TGTGCCAGCAGCTTAGGATATGGGGACCCTGGCTATGGCTACACCTTC. It encodes CASSLGYGDPGYGYTF. Supplemented by reference TRBV11-2 and TRBJ1-2, the full variable domain reads EAGVAQSPRYKIIEKRQSVAFWCNPISGHATLYWYQQILGQGPKLLIQFQNNGVVDDSQLPKDRFSAERLKGVDSTLKIQPAKLEDSAVYLCASSLGYGDPGYGYTFGSGTRLTVV.

This chain's CDR3 is CASSGTGPGYTF. The CDR3 DNA sequence: TGTGCCAGCAGCGGGACAGGGCCTGGCTACACCTTC. The chain has TRBV9 and TRBJ1-2, with TRBD1 matching 8 bases. CDR1 SGDLS and CDR2 YYNGEE come from the germline V gene. V lost 3 bases to trimming and J lost 7 bases; unmatched junction nucleotides: 2. This CDR3 spans 12 amino acids. Full variable domain (remainder filled in from reference TRBV9 and TRBJ1-2): DSGVTQTPKHLITATGQRVTLRCSPRSGDLSVYWYQQSLDQGLQFLIQYYNGEERAKGNILERFSAQQFPDLHSELNLSSLELGDSALYFCASSGTGPGYTFGSGTRLTVV.